Listed here are 9 T cell receptor beta chains from one sample, sequenced in a study of blood T cell repertoires in COVID-19. Sequencing was performed with immunoSEQ multiplex PCR; in TCRdb, only in-frame clones are kept and a portion is missing. The data hold some 120,000 clones, with over 65% observed a single time. Material for sequencing was peripheral blood. These receptors came from a man between 60 and 75 years old with acute or convalescent COVID-19.

The chain carries TRBV6-5 and TRBJ2-3; TRBD2 matches at 8 bases. The CDR3 totals 16 residues. Germline trimming cut 2 bases from V and 2 bases from J; bases unmatched to any gene: 6. CDR1 and CDR2 from the germline V gene are MNHEY and SVGAGI. For the CDR3, the DNA is TGTGCCAGCAGTTACGGTCTAGCGGGCCCCACAGATACGCAGTATTTT. Translating it yields CASSYGLAGPTDTQYF.

The V gene is TRBV6-6, the J gene TRBJ2-7, with TRBD2 identical over 11 bases. The ends lost 5 bases at V and 2 bases at J; junction bases unmatched: 5. From germline, CDR1 is MNHNY and CDR2 SVGAGI (reference sequence). CDR3 length: 15 amino acids. CDR3: CASSHGTSGTYEQYF. The CDR3, as DNA: TGTGCCAGCAGTCACGGGACTAGCGGAACCTACGAGCAGTACTTC.

The chain links TRBV7-2 to TRBJ1-1; D unclear. V was shortened by 1 base and J by 5 bases, with 11 bases between the two germline ends. The CDR3 totals 14 residues. Germline V gene sequence: CDR1 SGHTA, CDR2 FQGNSA. CDR3 coding DNA: TGTGCCAGCAGCTTAGAGGCGGGGTGGACTGAAGCTTTCTTT. Protein: CASSLEAGWTEAFF.

The chain has TRBV6-1 and TRBJ1-5, with D unclear. Trimming cost V 3 bases and J 6 bases, with 15 bases left between them. From germline, CDR1 is MNHNS and CDR2 SASEGT. The CDR3 covers 15 residues. The DNA for the CDR3 is TGTGCCAGCAGTGATTCGCCGCCCGAGGGTCAGCCCCAGCATTTT. It translates to CASSDSPPEGQPQHF.

The V and J genes are TRBV2 and TRBJ2-1; D not resolved. This CDR3 contains 15 residues. The germline V gene has CDR1 SNHLY and CDR2 FYNNEI. Trimming stripped 4 bases from V and 3 bases from J, with 13 bases between. The CDR3 loop reads CASSALANSYNEQFF. CDR3 coding DNA: TGTGCCAGCAGTGCCCTCGCCAATAGCTACAATGAGCAGTTCTTC.

This clone was seen a single time. The chain couples TRBV7-2 to TRBJ1-5, with D perhaps matching TRBD1 (5 bases). The CDR3 has 15 residues. Trimming cost V 5 bases and J 3 bases, with 14 bases left between them. Germline CDR1 reads SGHTA; CDR2 reads FQGNSA. This CDR3 is CASSPGTGANQPQHF. DNA of the CDR3: TGTGCCAGCAGCCCAGGAACAGGAGCCAATCAGCCCCAGCATTTT.

The rearrangement uses TRBV6-2 or TRBV6-3 and TRBJ1-5; 7 bases align to TRBD1. V lost 1 base, J lost 4 bases, and 7 bases stayed unmatched. The CDR3 runs 16 residues. From germline, CDR1 is MNHEY and CDR2 SVGEGT. CDR3 loop: CASSYWAGGRNQPQHF. The CDR3 DNA sequence: TGTGCCAGCAGTTACTGGGCAGGGGGTAGGAATCAGCCCCAGCATTTT.

V usage is TRBV5-4 and J usage is TRBJ2-7, with TRBD1 identical over 9 bases. J gave up 1 base and V 4 bases, and 3 bases lay outside the gene matches. Germline-derived CDR1 and CDR2 are SGHNT and YYREEE (reference sequence). The CDR3 covers 14 residues. This CDR3 reads CASSTGTGSYEQYF. CDR3 sequence (DNA): TGTGCCAGCAGCACCGGGACAGGGTCCTACGAGCAGTACTTC.

The V and J genes are TRBV19 and TRBJ2-1; D remains unclear. The CDR3 totals 17 residues. V was clipped by 1 base and J by 0 bases, with 13 bases between them. Germline CDR1 LNHDA, CDR2 SQIVND (reference sequence). In DNA form, the CDR3 reads TGTGCCAGTAGTATAGGGTTTAGCTGGAGCTCCTACAATGAGCAGTTCTTC. It translates to CASSIGFSWSSYNEQFF.